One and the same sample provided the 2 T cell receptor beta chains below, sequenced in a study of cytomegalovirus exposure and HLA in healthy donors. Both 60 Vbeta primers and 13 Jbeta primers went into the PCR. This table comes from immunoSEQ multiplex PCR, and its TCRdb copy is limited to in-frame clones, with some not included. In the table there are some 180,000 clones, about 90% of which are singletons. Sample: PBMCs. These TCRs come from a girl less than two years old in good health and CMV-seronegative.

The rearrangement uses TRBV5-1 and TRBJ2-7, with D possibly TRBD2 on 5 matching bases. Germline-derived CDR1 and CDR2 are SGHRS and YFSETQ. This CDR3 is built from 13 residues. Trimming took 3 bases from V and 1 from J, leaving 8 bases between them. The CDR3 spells CASSSEGSYEQYF. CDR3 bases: TGCGCCAGCAGCTCCGAGGGTTCCTACGAGCAGTACTTC.

CDR3 DNA sequence: TGTGCCAGCAGCCCCCGACTGGAGACCTACGAGCAGTACTTC. This codes for CASSPRLETYEQYF. The chain recombines TRBV21-1 with TRBJ2-5; TRBD2 is the table's D call and was not checked against the DNA. The J call is doubtful: the DNA matches TRBJ2-7 better. TRBV21-1 is labeled a pseudogene. The CDR3 runs to 14 residues.